This TCR beta chain came from a study of shared clonotypes between healthy human individuals (dated by TCRdb to about 2020). In the study overall: The cohort included a few men and a couple of women between 18 and 49 years of age. For each donor, CD4 naive and CD4 memory were each given three plates, CD8 naive was given two plates, and CD8 memory was given one plate. To estimate repertoire size and how much clonotypes are shared between individuals, the study performed deep sequencing of blood TCR repertoires from a few healthy adults. Different laboratories and diverse techniques were used to prepare libraries and sequence TCR repertoires, to increase sequencing depth and limit assay-specific biases. Each donor's leukapheresis produced roughly between roughly 0.9 and 8.9 billion PBMCs.

Using the deep immunoSEQ assay, multiplex PCR amplified TCR CDR3 regions from genomic DNA. Extracted genomic DNA from each cell subset was spread evenly across all wells of several immunoSEQ 96-well plates, with each plate serving as a replicate. For sorted subsets, 200 ng of genomic DNA, equivalent to some 30,000 T cell genomes, went into each replicate PCR. The purified libraries were quantified using a Qubit 3.0 fluorometer, sized with a Bioanalyzer 2100, and then quantified again using the KAPA Library Quantification kit. Each immunoSEQ 96-well plate was sequenced on its own single-read 150-cycle Illumina NextSeq 550 flow cell. Regarding the original processing steps: Because the immunoSEQ output included only junctional sequences and no quality scores, the filtering could not be the same as the filtering used for full-length reads. Sequences were annotated with PyIR, a Python wrapper for IgBLAST v1.9, and V/J genes and CDR3 were assigned using IMGT germline references. Reads were filtered out if the reads had weak V/J assignments (E-value above 1e-6), no CDR3, stop codons, out-of-frame junctions, or ambiguous translated residues. V3J clonotypes were defined by identical inferred V gene, J gene, and CDR3 amino acid sequence. Percentage overlap between repertoires was calculated by dividing the number of shared unique clonotypes by the size of the smaller repertoire. RTK rarefaction, the Chao1 estimator, and Recon v2.1 estimates of unobserved clonotypes were used to assess repertoire richness. Generation probabilities for all TCRbeta clonotypes obtained by the gDNA method from a handful of donors were computed using OLGA. TCRdb provides this immuneACCESS table in a form limited to in-frame rearrangements. Some clones are lacking; in checked studies, under half of them reflect an unresolved V gene, and why the rest are absent is not known. The D gene and trimming were derived from the DNA, and the V and J assignments and clone size from that table. The sample profile shows just over 2,000,000 clones; about 95% of them were found once. Together, the top ten hold about 1.1% of the sample.

V trim: 2 bases; J trim: 11 bases; unmatched bases: 6. As encoded in the germline V gene (reference sequence), CDR1 is SGHNT while CDR2 is YYREEE. The CDR3 sequence holds 13 residues, the cysteine and phenylalanine included. Just CDR3 DNA is preserved here, 39 bases in frame from base 1. CD8 naive samples were obtained by positive selection for CCR7 among CD45RO-negative cells, yielding a CD45RA+CCR7+ population from which TemRA cells were excluded. Donors were healthy HIV-negative adults with no recently reported acute infections or vaccinations. Every donor was a Caucasian adult residing in Nashville, Tennessee, USA. After blood collection by leukapheresis, PBMCs were isolated using Ficoll-Histopaque density gradient centrifugation and then cryopreserved in the vapor phase of liquid nitrogen. Analytical flow cytometry was used to check the purity and quantity of every magnetically sorted T cell population. Each sorted fraction had its genomic DNA isolated and then quantified by UV absorbance on a Nanodrop 2000c.

Paper-wide results and their limitations: The small number of donors limited the genetic and exposure-history diversity represented. Estimated clonotype richness was generally larger for naive than for memory subsets. Across several donors, approximately 4.6% of naive CD4, 3% to 4% of naive CD8, around 2.5% of memory CD4, and under 0.45% of memory CD8 clonotypes were shared. Incomplete sequencing was indicated by rarefaction of sorted-subset datasets, despite the large sequencing depth. Pairwise subsampling indicated that sequencing depth was expected to affect the degree of clonotype sharing among donors. Sampling was restricted to blood, and TCR repertoires in tissue are likely to differ from TCR repertoires in blood. Clonotypes shared by all four sorted-subset donors showed higher generation probabilities than non-shared clonotypes.

Points on this clone: Its antigen target is currently unknown. One base away there is no much larger clone; base qualities are not given.

This clonotype was sampled from a man younger than 35 in good health. The chain joins TRBV5-4 to TRBJ2-2, with 7 junctional bases fitting TRBD1. The sequenced sample was naive CD8+ T cells sorted from blood. The intended sense of this specimen's cell subset or site label: CD45RA+CCR7+. Here is the DNA: TGTGCCAGCAGCTTACTGACAGGGTCTGAGCTGTTTTTT. This codes for CASSLLTGSELFF. Here the CDR3 is joined to the reference TRBV5-4 and TRBJ2-2 genes, and the full variable domain is: ETGVTQSPTHLIKTRGQQVTLRCSSQSGHNTVSWYQQALGQGPQFIFQYYREEENGRGNFPPRFSGLQFPNYSSELNVNALELDDSALYLCASSLLTGSELFFGEGSRLTVL.